The 20 T cell receptor beta chains given below trace back to one sample, sequenced in a study of T cells in Graves' hyperthyroidism and ophthalmopathy. It was RNA transcripts that yielded the amplified TCR beta CDR3 regions. HTBI primers drove first-round RT-PCR of the TCR CDR3. In TCRdb, the multiplex PCR reads were re-called with MiXCR into one record per CDR3 protein. The sample holds 300,000 to 450,000 distinct CDR3 sequences; less than 15% are singletons and the top ten take 9.2%. The sequenced sample was blood. The receptors originated from a woman younger than 35 with Graves' hyperthyroidism.

The V and J genes are TRBV6-4 and TRBJ1-2; D call uncertain. Germline assignment: CDR1 MRHNA and CDR2 SNTAGT. The CDR3 length is 15 residues. Trimming cost V 3 bases and J 7 bases, with 18 bases left between them. CDR3 nucleotides: TGTGCCAGCAGTGAAGTCTCGGGATCTCCTTCTGGCTACACCTTC. Protein: CASSEVSGSPSGYTF.

This clonotype was detected many times. The J gene is TRBJ2-2, the V gene TRBV3-1; D unclear. Trimming cost V 1 base and J 1 base, with 7 bases left between them. CDR3 length: 15 amino acids. The germline V gene has CDR1 LGHDT and CDR2 YNNKEL (reference sequence). The CDR3 nucleotides are TGTGCCAGCAGCCAAGTGGTGGGGAACACCGGGGAGCTGTTTTTT. It codes for CASSQVVGNTGELFF.

As regards this clonotype: The junction departs from the called germline gene at one end, perhaps through a read error. This sequence joins TRBV6-4 and TRBJ2-5, with 10 nucleotides matching TRBD2. Germline loops: CDR1 MRHNA, CDR2 SNTAGT. The CDR3 is 18 amino acids. The CDR3 here is CASSELKLAGRSQEAQYF. CDR3 sequence (DNA): TGTGCCAGCAGTGAGTTAAAACTAGCGGGGAGAAGCCAAGAGGCCCAGTACTTC.

The table lists this clonotype with many counts. The chain uses TRBV20-1 and TRBJ2-1, with 12 bases that match TRBD2. Looked up from germline, CDR1 is DFQATT and CDR2 is SNEGSKA (reference sequence). This CDR3 is 15 amino acids long. Unmatched junction bases numbered 11, after V lost 5 bases and J lost 9 bases. The CDR3: CSAPSSSGRAFEQFF. CDR3 sequence (DNA): TGCAGTGCTCCCAGCTCTAGCGGGAGGGCCTTTGAGCAGTTCTTC.

In this sample, this clonotype turned up a few times. The CDR3 sequence is CASSIGGAGGSLVQPQHF. In nucleotides, the CDR3 is TGTGCCAGTAGTATCGGGGGGGCAGGGGGCTCTCTGGTTCAGCCCCAGCATTTT. This chain joins TRBV19 and TRBJ1-5; 8 bases align to TRBD1. Trimming removed 3 bases from V and 6 bases from J; junction bases left unmatched: 16. The germline CDR1 and CDR2 sequences are LNHDA and SQIVND (reference sequence). The CDR3 extends over 18 amino acids.

This clonotype showed up many times. The chain couples TRBV2 to TRBJ1-3, with D unresolved. V dropped 1 base and J dropped 5 bases, with 18 bases sitting between them. CDR3 length: 17 amino acids. CDR1 is SNHLY, CDR2 FYNNEI, per germline. This CDR3 is CASSEGVGSNLRNTIYF. CDR3 coding DNA: TGTGCCAGCAGTGAAGGGGTCGGCAGTAACCTCCGAAACACCATATATTTT.

This clonotype came up many times. The J gene is TRBJ1-5, the V gene TRBV18; 11 nucleotides align to TRBD1. Germline V CDR1 and CDR2: KGHSH, LQKENI. With 5 bases clipped from V and 7 bases from J, the junction kept 7 bases outside the gene matches. The CDR3 runs to 15 residues. CDR3 DNA sequence: TGTGCCAGCTCATCAGGACAGGGGGCGTACCAGCCCCAGCATTTT. Protein product: CASSSGQGAYQPQHF.

The chain recombines TRBV10-3 with TRBJ2-3; 13 bases match TRBD2. With 7 bases clipped from V and 7 bases from J, the junction kept 5 bases outside the gene matches. CDR3 length: 14 amino acids. Germline-derived CDR1 and CDR2 are ENHRY and SYGVKD. This CDR3 is CAIKGTSGVHTQYF. CDR3 bases: TGTGCCATCAAGGGGACTAGCGGGGTGCATACGCAGTATTTT.

Here the CDR3 reads CSVEKGARGYTF. CDR3 bases: TGCAGCGTTGAAAAGGGGGCGAGAGGCTACACCTTC. This rearrangement joins TRBV29-1 to TRBJ1-2, with 7 bases that match TRBD1. Trimming took 2 bases from V and 8 from J; bases not matched to a gene: 5. CDR3 length: 12 residues. Germline CDR1 SQVTM, CDR2 ANQGSEA.

This clonotype was picked up many times. This chain connects TRBV7-9 to TRBJ1-3; D not certain. The CDR3 runs to 16 residues. Germline CDR1 is SEHNR and CDR2 is FQNEAQ (reference sequence). V lost 5 bases, J lost 4 bases, and 18 bases lay in between. The CDR3 reads CASSPRSTRSGNTIYF. The CDR3 DNA reads as TGTGCCAGCAGCCCACGGTCCACCCGCTCCGGAAACACCATATATTTT. The variable domain in full, with the rest retrieved from reference TRBV7-9 and TRBJ1-3, is DTGVSQNPRHKITKRGQNVTFRCDPISEHNRLYWYRQTLGQGPEFLTYFQNEAQLEKSRLLSDRFSAERPKGSFSTLEIQRTEQGDSAMYLCASSPRSTRSGNTIYFGEGSWLTVV.

This clonotype has more than one count but fewer than ten. The J gene is TRBJ2-5, the V gene TRBV27, with a tentative D call TRBD2 (6 bases). There are 15 residues in the CDR3. Germline lookup yields CDR1 MNHEY and CDR2 SMNVEV (reference sequence). Between the trimmed V and J ends, which lost 0 bases and 2 bases, there was a span of 10 bases. The CDR3 bases are TGTGCCAGCAGTTTATCAGAGGCGGGGCAAGAGACCCAGTACTTC. Translated, it gives CASSLSEAGQETQYF.

This sequence joins TRBV4-1 and TRBJ2-2; 7 nucleotides align to TRBD1. Germline V gene data show CDR1 as MGHRA and CDR2 as YSYEKL. Unmatched junction bases numbered 7, after V lost 6 bases and J lost 0 bases. This CDR3 is 16 amino acids long. The CDR3 DNA reads as TGCGCCAGCAGGGACAGGACGGGATCGAACACCGGGGAGCTGTTTTTT. Its protein is CASRDRTGSNTGELFF.

This clonotype has just a few counts. The rearrangement joins TRBV5-4 to TRBJ1-5, with D possibly being TRBD1 (6 bases). The germline V gene has CDR1 SGHNT and CDR2 YYREEE (reference sequence). V was clipped by 4 bases and J by 0 bases, with 14 bases between them. The CDR3 has 16 amino acids. The CDR3 spells CASSPGTWSSNQPQHF. Written as DNA, the CDR3 is TGTGCCAGCAGCCCCGGGACATGGAGTAGCAATCAGCCCCAGCATTTT.

This clonotype has ten or more counts. The chain employs TRBV12-3 or TRBV12-4 and TRBJ2-7; D assignment may be TRBD1 or TRBD2 (7 bases each). The CDR3 is 14 amino acids. V lost 4 bases and J lost 3, with 13 bases in between. The CDR3 nucleotides read TGTGCCAGCAGTTGGCAGGGGGGGAACTACGAGCAGTACTTC. It translates to CASSWQGGNYEQYF.

This chain uses TRBV20-1 with TRBJ2-1, with D possibly matching TRBD2 (5 bases). V was cut by 5 bases and J by 0 bases, with 11 bases left in between. The germline V gene has CDR1 DFQATT and CDR2 SNEGSKA (reference sequence). The CDR3 sequence is 14 residues long. This CDR3 reads CSAVALSSYNEQFF. Written as DNA, the CDR3 is TGCAGTGCTGTAGCGCTTAGCTCCTACAATGAGCAGTTCTTC.

This clonotype was recorded at least ten times. The rearrangement uses TRBV20-1 and TRBJ2-7; the match to TRBD2 covers 7 bases. Germline lookup yields CDR1 DFQATT and CDR2 SNEGSKA (reference sequence). The V and J ends lost 6 bases and 6 bases, in that order; junction bases with no gene match: 5. This CDR3 spans 11 amino acids. This CDR3 is CSAKGGFEQYF. CDR3 in DNA: TGCAGTGCCAAGGGAGGGTTCGAGCAGTACTTC.

Of note for this clonotype: The junction differs from germline at one of its ends, possibly a read error. The chain joins TRBV9 to TRBJ2-5; tentative D call: TRBD1 (6 bases). The CDR3 is made up of 14 amino acids. The germline V gene encodes CDR1 SGDLS and CDR2 YYNGEE. DNA for the CDR3: TGTGCCAGCAGCGTAGAGCTGGGACAAGAGGCCCAGTACTTC. Protein product: CASSVELGQEAQYF.

This clonotype was picked up many times. The V call is TRBV7-2, the J call TRBJ1-1, with D unclear. The CDR3 length is 15 residues. The V gene lost 5 bases and the J gene lost 3 bases, with 16 bases spanning the gap. In germline, CDR1 is SGHTA, CDR2 FQGNSA. The CDR3 is CASSKITAIYTEAFF. The CDR3 bases are TGTGCCAGCAGCAAAATCACAGCGATCTACACTGAAGCTTTCTTT.

This clonotype has ten or more counts. This chain uses TRBV12-3 or TRBV12-4 with TRBJ2-2, with unresolved D. This CDR3 is 13 amino acids long. Trimming left V 6 bases short and J 1 base short, with 6 bases between. CDR3 DNA sequence: TGTGCCAGCAGCTCTTGGAACACCGGGGAGCTGTTTTTT. It encodes CASSSWNTGELFF.

The chain joins TRBV18 to TRBJ2-1; TRBD2 is a possible D gene (5 bases). This CDR3 contains 17 residues. V lost 4 bases and J lost 0, with 16 bases in between. CDR1 is KGHSH and CDR2 is LQKENI in the germline V gene. The CDR3 sequence: CASSLNEPGFSYNEQFF. The DNA for the CDR3 is TGTGCCAGCTCACTGAATGAACCGGGATTCTCCTACAATGAGCAGTTCTTC.